The source of this T cell receptor beta chain is a study of CD8 T cells in Susac syndrome. TCR beta was sequenced from blood CD8+ and CD4+ T cells. The multiple sclerosis controls were treatment-naive patients, and their relapsing-remitting disease was stable or active. As regards this clonotype: As yet, its antigen is unknown.

Study-level points and caveats: In its TCR sequencing and HLA analysis, the study acknowledged that the number of individuals was relatively small.

Random hexamers primed reverse transcription of roughly 0.45 to 1 ug RNA. TCR beta CDR3 was amplified by immunoSEQ covering 54 Vbeta and 13 Jbeta. Each CDR3 protein gets one entry after TCRdb re-called the immunoSEQ multiplex PCR reads with MiXCR. This sample has 400,000 or so distinct CDR3 sequences; approximately 85% occur once, and the top ten carry about 0.1%. V was clipped by 4 bases and J by 6 bases; unmatched bases: 5. The CDR3 runs to 15 residues. Germline V gene sequence: CDR1 SGHRS, CDR2 YFSETQ. The sample taken for sequencing was CD8+ T cells from PBMCs. V is TRBV5-1 and J is TRBJ2-7; TRBD2 matches at 15 bases. The source is a human donor with multiple sclerosis. The CDR3 sequence: CASSRGLAGGSEQYF. The DNA for the CDR3 is TGCGCCAGCAGCCGGGGACTAGCGGGAGGATCCGAGCAGTACTTC.